A single T cell receptor beta chain is shown here with its context. The data are from a study of human CD8 memory T cell subsets. UMI-labeled 5' RACE was the method by which TCR beta libraries were made. From its re-call of the 5' RACE reads, TCRdb lists each CDR3 protein once, without DNA. Its clone listing holds thousands of distinct CDR3 sequences. In germline, CDR1 is DFQATT, CDR2 SNEGSKA (reference sequence). CDR3 length: 16 amino acids. The chain recombines TRBV20-1 with TRBJ2-7; TCRdb's D call, TRBD1, is unchecked because there is no DNA. Sample: CD8+ effector memory T cells (TEM) sorted from PBMCs. The subset is: effector memory CD8 T cells, CCR7- CD45RO+ CD95+. The sequence was obtained from a human donor in good health. The CDR3 sequence: CSARDPTGTGNYEQYF.